The 5 T cell receptor beta chains reported below all come from one sample, sequenced in a study of regulatory T cells in long-lasting Graves disease. Sequencing libraries for TCR beta were prepared with iRepertoire HTBI primers and Arm-PCR of CDR3 regions. Each CDR3 protein gets one entry after TCRdb re-called the multiplex PCR reads with MiXCR. In the table there are about 200,000 distinct CDR3 sequences, around 19% of which are singletons. Time point specified: newly diagnosed GD, antithyroid drugs for less than 3 months. Construction of the TCR library relied on RNA isolated from PBMCs. The sample in question was peripheral blood mononuclear cells (PBMCs), obtained at new diagnosis, from a patient treated with antithyroid drugs. These receptors were obtained from a female donor with Graves disease.

This clonotype came up many times. V and J are TRBV27 and TRBJ2-3, with no clear D. The V and J ends lost 2 bases and 4 bases respectively, with 7 bases between them. Looked up from germline, CDR1 is MNHEY and CDR2 is SMNVEV (reference sequence). The CDR3 loop spans 13 amino acids. CDR3 protein: CASSLGSSDTQYF. For the CDR3, the DNA is TGTGCCAGCAGTTTAGGTAGTTCAGATACGCAGTATTTT.

The chain uses TRBV29-1 and TRBJ2-2; D may be TRBD2 (6 bases). The CDR3 has 13 residues. The germline V gene encodes CDR1 SQVTM and CDR2 ANQGSEA. V shed 6 bases and J shed 2 bases, with 10 bases lying between them. As DNA, the CDR3 is TGCAGCGTGGCGGGGATTAACACCGGGGAGCTGTTTTTT. Its translation is CSVAGINTGELFF.

This clonotype was seen many times. This rearrangement joins TRBV28 to TRBJ2-1; a possible D gene is TRBD2 (10 bases). The V end was cut by 5 bases, the J end by 5 bases, with 22 bases between. The CDR3 spans 17 residues. CDR1 and CDR2 from the germline V gene are MDHEN and SYDVKM. CDR3 amino acids: CASSDTGGLAGDNEQFF. CDR3 coding DNA: TGTGCCAGCAGTGATACAGGGGGCCTAGCGGGGGACAATGAGCAGTTCTTC.

In its sample, this clonotype was seen many times. The CDR3 DNA sequence: TGTGCCAGCCAGTCGACGGCTAGCGGGAGCAATGAGCAGTTCTTC. This encodes CASQSTASGSNEQFF. The chain employs TRBV6-2 or TRBV6-3 and TRBJ2-1; 10 nucleotides match TRBD2. V lost 8 bases, J lost 6 bases, and 10 bases stayed unmatched. The germline V gene has CDR1 MNHEY and CDR2 SVGEGT. This CDR3 spans 15 amino acids.

On this clonotype itself: A far larger clone differs by one base, so this is likely a read error. This sequence joins TRBV7-2 and TRBJ1-1; D remains ambiguous. The CDR3 is made up of 15 amino acids. Looked up from germline, CDR1 is SGHTA and CDR2 is FQGNSA. The ends were cut back, 1 base at V and 1 base at J, with 10 bases in the middle. This CDR3 is CASSLGLSRNTEAFF. The CDR3 DNA follows: TGTGCCAGCAGCTTAGGTCTTTCGAGGAACACTGAAGCTTTCTTT. The complete variable domain, with remaining parts taken from reference TRBV7-2 and TRBJ1-1, reads GAGVSQSPSNKVTEKGKDVELRCDPISGHTALYWYRQSLGQGLEFLIYFQGNSAPDKSGLPSDRFSAERTGGSVSTLTIQRTQQEDSAVYLCASSLGLSRNTEAFFGQGTRLTVV.